The next 3 T cell receptor beta chains were all read from a single sample in a study of blood T cell repertoires in COVID-19. Here immunoSEQ multiplex PCR was the method, and the copy in TCRdb shows in-frame clones only, minus some. The data hold 45,000 to 50,000 clones, with roughly 85% observed a single time. Material: peripheral blood. Every receptor here comes from a woman older than 75 with COVID-19, enrolled during active disease.

This chain joins TRBV5-1 and TRBJ2-2, with TRBD1 as a possible D gene (6 bases). The CDR3 is made up of 15 amino acids. The germline V and J ends were trimmed by 0 bases and 3 bases, with 9 bases remaining between them. The germline V gene encodes CDR1 SGHRS and CDR2 YFSETQ. The CDR3 DNA is TGCGCCAGCAGCTTGGCACAGGGAGACACCGGGGAGCTGTTTTTT. This codes for CASSLAQGDTGELFF.

V usage is TRBV4-1 and J usage is TRBJ1-4; unclear D gene. V was cut by 2 bases and J by 0 bases, with 13 bases left in between. Germline V gene data show CDR1 as MGHRA and CDR2 as YSYEKL. The CDR3 has 17 residues. CDR3 residues: CASSQKTTVATNEKLFF. For the CDR3, the DNA is TGCGCCAGCAGCCAAAAGACAACCGTTGCAACTAATGAAAAACTGTTTTTT.

The V gene is TRBV15, the J gene TRBJ2-1; no clear D gene. Germline V gene sequence: CDR1 LNHNV, CDR2 YYDKDF (reference sequence). CDR3 length: 15 residues. The germline V and J ends were trimmed by 4 bases and 8 bases, with 18 bases remaining between them. This CDR3 reads CATSTAGPSSDEQFF. The DNA of the CDR3 is TGTGCCACCAGCACTGCAGGTCCCTCCTCGGATGAGCAGTTCTTC.